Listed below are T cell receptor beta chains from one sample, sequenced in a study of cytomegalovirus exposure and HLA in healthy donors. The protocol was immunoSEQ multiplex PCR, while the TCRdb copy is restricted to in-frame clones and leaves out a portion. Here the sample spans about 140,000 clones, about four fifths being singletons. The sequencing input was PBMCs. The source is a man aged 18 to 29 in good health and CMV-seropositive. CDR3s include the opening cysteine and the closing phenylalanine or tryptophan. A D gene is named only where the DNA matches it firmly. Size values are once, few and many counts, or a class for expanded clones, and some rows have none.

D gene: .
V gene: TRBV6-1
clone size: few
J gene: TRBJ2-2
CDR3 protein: CASNGGGELFF
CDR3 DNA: TGTGCCAGCAACGGCGGCGGGGAGCTGTTTTTT

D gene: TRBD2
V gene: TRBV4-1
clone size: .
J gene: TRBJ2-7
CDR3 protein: CASSNPSTSGTYEQYF
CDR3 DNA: TGCGCCAGCAGCAATCCGTCTACTAGCGGGACCTACGAGCAGTACTTC

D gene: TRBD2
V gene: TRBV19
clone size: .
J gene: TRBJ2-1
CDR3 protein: CASALAGNRNEQFF
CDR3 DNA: TGTGCCAGTGCTCTAGCGGGAAATCGTAATGAGCAGTTCTTC

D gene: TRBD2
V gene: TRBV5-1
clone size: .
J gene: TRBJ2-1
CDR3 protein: CASSFGTSGSFNEQFF
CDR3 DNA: TGCGCCAGCAGCTTCGGAACTAGCGGGAGCTTTAATGAGCAGTTCTTC

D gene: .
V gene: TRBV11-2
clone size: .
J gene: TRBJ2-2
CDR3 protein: CASSSQGNTGELFF
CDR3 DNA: TGTGCCAGCAGCTCTCAGGGAAACACCGGGGAGCTGTTTTTT

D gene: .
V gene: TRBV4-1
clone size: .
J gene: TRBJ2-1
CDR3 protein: CASSQFGSDFSTPTEQFF
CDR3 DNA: TGCGCCAGCAGCCAGTTCGGATCGGACTTTTCAACCCCCACTGAGCAGTTCTTC

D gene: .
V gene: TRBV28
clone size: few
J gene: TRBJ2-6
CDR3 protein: CASSLDGRGANVLTF
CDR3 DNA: TGTGCCAGCAGTTTAGATGGGAGGGGGGCCAACGTCCTGACTTTC

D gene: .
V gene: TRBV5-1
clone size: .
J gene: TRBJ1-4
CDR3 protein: CASSSDSSRVEKLFF
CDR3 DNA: TGCGCCAGCAGCTCAGACAGTTCCAGGGTTGAAAAACTGTTTTTT

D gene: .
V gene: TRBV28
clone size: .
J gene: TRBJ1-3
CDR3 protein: CASETLGNTIHF
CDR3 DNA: TGTGCCAGCGAGACATTAGGAAACACCATACATTTT

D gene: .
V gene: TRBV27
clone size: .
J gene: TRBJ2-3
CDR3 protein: CASSFSADTQYF
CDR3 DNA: TGTGCCAGCAGTTTCAGCGCAGATACGCAGTATTTT

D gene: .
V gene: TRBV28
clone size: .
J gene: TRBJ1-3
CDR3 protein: CASSSYAVRDKGNTIYF
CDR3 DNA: TGTGCCAGCAGTTCCTACGCTGTGCGAGACAAGGGAAACACCATATATTTT

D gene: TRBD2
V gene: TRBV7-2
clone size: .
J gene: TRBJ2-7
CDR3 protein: CASRLALVYEQYF
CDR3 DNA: TGTGCCAGCAGACTAGCGCTAGTCTACGAGCAGTACTTC

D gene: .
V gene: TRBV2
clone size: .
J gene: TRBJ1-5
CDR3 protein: CASSERGLNQPQHF
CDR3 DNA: TGTGCCAGCAGTGAAAGGGGTTTAAATCAGCCCCAGCATTTT

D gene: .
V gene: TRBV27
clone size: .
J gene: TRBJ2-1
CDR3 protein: CASSPEGGPYNEQFF
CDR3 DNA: TGTGCCAGCAGCCCGGAGGGGGGGCCCTACAATGAGCAGTTCTTC

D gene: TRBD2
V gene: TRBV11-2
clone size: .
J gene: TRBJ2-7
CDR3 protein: CASSLPTLGTSGSYEQYF
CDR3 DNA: TGTGCCAGCAGCTTACCAACTTTAGGGACTAGCGGGTCTTACGAGCAGTACTTC

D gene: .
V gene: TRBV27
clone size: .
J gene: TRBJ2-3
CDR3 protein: CASTYRGTDTQYF
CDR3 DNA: TGTGCCAGCACCTACCGGGGCACAGATACGCAGTATTTT

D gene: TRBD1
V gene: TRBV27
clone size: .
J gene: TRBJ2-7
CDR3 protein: CASSPRGGNEQYF
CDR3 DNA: TGTGCCAGCAGCCCGAGAGGGGGCAACGAGCAGTACTTC

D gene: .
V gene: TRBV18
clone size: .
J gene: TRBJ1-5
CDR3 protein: CASSQFRDNNQPQHF
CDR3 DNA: TGTGCCAGCTCACAGTTCCGGGACAACAATCAGCCCCAGCATTTT

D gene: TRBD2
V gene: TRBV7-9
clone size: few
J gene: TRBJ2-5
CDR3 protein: CASSLGLASETQYF
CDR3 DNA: TGTGCCAGCAGCCTAGGACTAGCGAGCGAGACCCAGTACTTC

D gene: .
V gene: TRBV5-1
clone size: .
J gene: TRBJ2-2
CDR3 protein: CASSYTTGSTGELFF
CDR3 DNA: TGCGCCAGCAGCTACACTACAGGATCCACCGGGGAGCTGTTTTTT

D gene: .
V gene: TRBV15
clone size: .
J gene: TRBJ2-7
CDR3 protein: CATSSRARYEQYF
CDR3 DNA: TGTGCCACCAGCAGCAGGGCACGCTACGAGCAGTACTTC

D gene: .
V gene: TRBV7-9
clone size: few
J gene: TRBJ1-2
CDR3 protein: CASSFDSTYGYTF
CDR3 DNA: TGTGCCAGCAGCTTTGACAGTACCTATGGCTACACCTTC

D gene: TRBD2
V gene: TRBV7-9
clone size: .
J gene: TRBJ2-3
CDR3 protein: CASSLRGSGIPPTDTQYF
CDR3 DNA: TGTGCCAGCAGCTTAAGGGGTAGCGGGATTCCCCCCACAGATACGCAGTATTTT

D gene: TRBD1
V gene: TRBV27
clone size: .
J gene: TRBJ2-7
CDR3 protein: CASSQTGVRSYEQYF
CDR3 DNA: TGTGCCAGCAGTCAGACAGGGGTCAGGTCCTACGAGCAGTACTTC

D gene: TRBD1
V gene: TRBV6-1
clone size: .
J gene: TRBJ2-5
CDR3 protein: CASSVPGTGKQETQYF
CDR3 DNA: TGTGCCAGCAGTGTTCCCGGGACAGGGAAACAAGAGACCCAGTACTTC

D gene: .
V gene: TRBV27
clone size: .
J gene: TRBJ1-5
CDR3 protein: CASSFRNQPQHF
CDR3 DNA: TGTGCCAGCAGTTTTAGAAATCAGCCCCAGCATTTT

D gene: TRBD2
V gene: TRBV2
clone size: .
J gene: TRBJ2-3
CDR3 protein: CALLPREGPTQYF
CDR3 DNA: TGTGCCTTACTTCCACGGGAGGGCCCTACGCAGTATTTT

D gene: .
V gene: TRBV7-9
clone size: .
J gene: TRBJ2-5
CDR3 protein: CASSWRSQETQYF
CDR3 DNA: TGTGCCAGCAGCTGGAGGTCCCAAGAGACCCAGTACTTC

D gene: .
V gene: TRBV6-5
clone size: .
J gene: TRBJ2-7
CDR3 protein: CASSTGYEQYF
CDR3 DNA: TGTGCCAGCAGCACAGGGTACGAGCAGTACTTC

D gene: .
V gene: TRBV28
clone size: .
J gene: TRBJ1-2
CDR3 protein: CASLRAPGGYTF
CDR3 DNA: TGTGCCAGCCTGCGAGCACCGGGGGGCTACACCTTC

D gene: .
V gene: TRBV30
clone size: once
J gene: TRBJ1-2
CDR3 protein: CAWSVSAGLWYGYTF
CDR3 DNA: TGTGCCTGGAGTGTATCGGCAGGGCTTTGGTATGGCTACACCTTC

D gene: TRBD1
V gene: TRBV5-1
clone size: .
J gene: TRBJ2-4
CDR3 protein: CASSLGQPIVAKNIQYF
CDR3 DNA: TGCGCCAGCAGCCTGGGACAGCCAATTGTGGCCAAAAACATTCAGTACTTC

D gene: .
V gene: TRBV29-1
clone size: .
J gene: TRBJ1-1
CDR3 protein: CSVEVRGVNTEAFF
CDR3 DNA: TGCAGCGTTGAAGTCAGGGGTGTGAACACTGAAGCTTTCTTT

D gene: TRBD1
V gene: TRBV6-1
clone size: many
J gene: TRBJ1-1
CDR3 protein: CASSGVQGAEAFF
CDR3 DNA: TGTGCCAGCAGTGGGGTACAGGGGGCCGAAGCTTTCTTT

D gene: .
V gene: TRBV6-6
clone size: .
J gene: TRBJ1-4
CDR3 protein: CASTQGRDNEKLFF
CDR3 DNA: TGTGCCAGCACCCAAGGGAGGGATAATGAAAAACTGTTTTTT

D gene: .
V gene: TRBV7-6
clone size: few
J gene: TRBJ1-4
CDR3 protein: CASSNTPGKADDEVVYEKLFF
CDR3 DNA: TGTGCCAGCAGCAATACGCCGGGGAAAGCTGACGATGAAGTTGTTTATGAAAAACTGTTTTTT

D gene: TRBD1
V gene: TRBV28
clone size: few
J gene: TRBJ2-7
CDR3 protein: CASSLLGQGVGEQYF
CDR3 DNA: TGTGCCAGCAGTTTGTTGGGACAGGGTGTTGGTGAGCAGTACTTC

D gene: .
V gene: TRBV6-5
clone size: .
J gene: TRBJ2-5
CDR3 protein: CASSLTGGGETQYF
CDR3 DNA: TGTGCCAGCAGTCTCACAGGGGGAGGGGAGACCCAGTACTTC

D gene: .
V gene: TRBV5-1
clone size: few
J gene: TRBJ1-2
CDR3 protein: CASRAANYGYTF
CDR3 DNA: TGCGCCAGCAGGGCTGCTAACTATGGCTACACCTTC

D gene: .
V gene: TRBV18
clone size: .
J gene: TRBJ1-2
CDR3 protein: CASSPSEQGSYGYTF
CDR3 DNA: TGTGCCAGCTCGCCCAGCGAACAGGGTTCCTATGGCTACACCTTC

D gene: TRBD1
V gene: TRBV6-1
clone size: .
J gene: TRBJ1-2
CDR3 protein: CASSDLDPGQGGYGYTF
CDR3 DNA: TGTGCCAGCAGTGACTTAGACCCGGGACAGGGCGGCTATGGCTACACCTTC

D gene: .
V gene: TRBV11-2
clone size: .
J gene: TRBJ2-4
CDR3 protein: CASSLDFENIQYF
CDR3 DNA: TGTGCCAGCAGCTTAGACTTCGAAAACATTCAGTACTTC

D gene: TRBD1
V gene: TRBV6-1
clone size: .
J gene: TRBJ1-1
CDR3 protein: CASAGGVNTEAFF
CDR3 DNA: TGTGCCAGTGCAGGGGGCGTCAACACTGAAGCTTTCTTT